This T cell receptor (beta chain) derives from a study of neurological immune-mediated disorders. V shed 5 bases and J 0 bases; nucleotides not matched to a gene: 15. CDR3 length equals 20 residues. Germline V gives CDR1 SGHRS, CDR2 YFSETQ. Using its own MiXCR run on the 5' RACE reads, TCRdb lists one record per CDR3 protein. The sample includes 87,000 or so distinct CDR3 sequences, roughly 4% of them seen just once. This clonotype was seen ten or more times. The chain has TRBV5-1 and TRBJ2-2, with 11 bases aligning to TRBD2. The specimen was PBMCs. The sequence was obtained from a woman between 18 and 30 years old with multiple sclerosis. In DNA, the CDR3 is TGCGCCAGCAGTGCATTGGGGACTAGCGGTAAAATATCGAACACCGGGGAGCTGTTTTTT. Translating gives CASSALGTSGKISNTGELFF.